This T cell receptor (beta chain) derives from a study of OX40 agonist ivuxolimab in advanced cancers. Trimming took off 6 bases at V and 8 bases at J, with 14 bases between the two ends. This CDR3 is built from 13 residues. Germline CDR1 is SGHTA and CDR2 is FQGNSA. Clones were read by immunoSEQ multiplex PCR, and TCRdb kept only the in-frame ones, dropping some. The sample lists 15,000 or so clones; 65% to 75% were seen once. The sequenced sample was CD4+ or CD8+ T cells sorted from blood, obtained in a trial of the OX40 agonist ivuxolimab. The receptor comes from an adult with an advanced solid tumor such as melanoma, head and neck, liver or kidney cancer. V usage is TRBV7-2 and J usage is TRBJ2-1; unclear D gene. CDR3 bases: TGTGCCAGCAGGTCTTTCATGGTCGATGAGCAGTTCTTC. Its protein product is CASRSFMVDEQFF.